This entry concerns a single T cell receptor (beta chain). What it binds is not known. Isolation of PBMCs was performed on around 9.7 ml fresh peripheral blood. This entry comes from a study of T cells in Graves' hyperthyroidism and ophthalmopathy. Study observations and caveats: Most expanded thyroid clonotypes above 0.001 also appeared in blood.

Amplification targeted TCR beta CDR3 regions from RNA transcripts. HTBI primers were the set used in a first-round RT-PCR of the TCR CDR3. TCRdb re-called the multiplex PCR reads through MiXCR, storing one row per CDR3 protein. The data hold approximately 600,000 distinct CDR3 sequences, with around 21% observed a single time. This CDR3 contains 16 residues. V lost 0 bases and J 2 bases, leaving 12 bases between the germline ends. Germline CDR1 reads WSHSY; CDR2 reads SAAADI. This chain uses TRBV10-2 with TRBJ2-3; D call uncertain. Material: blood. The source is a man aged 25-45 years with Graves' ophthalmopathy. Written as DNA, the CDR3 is TGCGCCAGCAGTGAGTCGTGGGCGGCCCTCACAGATACGCAGTATTTT. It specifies CASSESWAALTDTQYF.